This entry lists 30 T cell receptor beta chains sequenced from one sample in a study of cytomegalovirus exposure and HLA in healthy donors. PCR employed 60 Vbeta and 13 Jbeta primers. Libraries were prepared by immunoSEQ multiplex PCR; TCRdb keeps only in-frame clonotypes and omits some of them. The data show about 160,000 clones, about 85% seen once. Sample: PBMCs. All receptors derive from a man younger than 35 in good health and CMV-seropositive.

This chain uses TRBV29-1 with TRBJ2-1; 9 bases line up with TRBD1. The germline gives CDR1 SQVTM, CDR2 ANQGSEA. The V gene end was trimmed by 3 bases and the J gene end by 5 bases; junction bases not matched to a gene: 5. CDR3 length equals 14 residues. The CDR3 nucleotides are TGCAGCGTTGATTACAGGGGGCAGGACAATGAGCAGTTCTTC. Protein product: CSVDYRGQDNEQFF.

This clone was counted a single time. This chain uses TRBV4-3 with TRBJ2-3; tentatively, D is TRBD2 (5 bases). V lost 1 base and J 8 bases, leaving 19 bases between the germline ends. CDR3 length: 16 amino acids. Germline CDR1 and CDR2: LGHNA and YSLEER. CDR3 region: CASSQVSFTGAGTQYF. The DNA of the CDR3 is TGCGCCAGCAGCCAAGTGTCCTTTACTGGTGCGGGTACGCAGTATTTT.

The chain is built from TRBV7-6 and TRBJ2-5, with 9 bases that match TRBD1. Unmatched junction bases numbered 9, after V lost 3 bases and J lost 7 bases. The CDR3 covers 15 residues. Looked up from germline, CDR1 is SGHVS and CDR2 is FNYEAQ. The CDR3 DNA sequence: TGTGCCAGCAGCTTTTCGGGACAGGGTGGCTTGACCCAGTACTTC. Amino acids: CASSFSGQGGLTQYF.

The CDR3 DNA reads TGTGCCAGCAGTTACACAGGGGGCGACTCCTACAATGAGCAGTTCTTC. Protein product: CASSYTGGDSYNEQFF. V and J are TRBV6-6 and TRBJ2-1; 9 bases fit TRBD1. The CDR3 extends over 16 amino acids. Germline V gene data show CDR1 as MNHNY and CDR2 as SVGAGI (reference sequence). After removal of 2 bases from V and 0 bases from J, the junction contained 2 bases not matched to a gene.

V is TRBV9 and J is TRBJ2-1, with 10 bases lining up with TRBD2. Germline lookup yields CDR1 SGDLS and CDR2 YYNGEE. After removal of 2 bases from V and 7 bases from J, the junction contained 6 bases not matched to a gene. CDR3 size: 15 residues. The CDR3 DNA sequence: TGTGCCAGCAGCGTGGGACTAGCGTCTGGAAATGAGCAGTTCTTC. Translated, it gives CASSVGLASGNEQFF.

The chain couples TRBV6-4 to TRBJ1-1, with D perhaps TRBD1 (5 bases). This CDR3 region has 15 residues. CDR1 is MRHNA and CDR2 is SNTAGT in the germline V gene. Trimming shortened V by 2 bases and J by 4 bases, and 14 bases separated the two germline ends. CDR3 region: CASSDGAGRVTEAFF. DNA for the CDR3: TGTGCCAGCAGTGACGGAGCGGGGCGGGTCACTGAAGCTTTCTTT.

J is TRBJ2-7 and V is TRBV5-5; D call uncertain. The germline gives CDR1 SGHKS, CDR2 YYEKEE (reference sequence). CDR3 length: 14 amino acids. V was pared by 4 bases and J by 3 bases, with 14 bases between. The CDR3 region is CASSMTGTGYEQYF. Here the CDR3 DNA reads TGTGCCAGCAGCATGACCGGCACGGGCTACGAGCAGTACTTC.

The chain recombines TRBV28 with TRBJ2-7; 7 nucleotides match TRBD2. J gave up 4 bases and V 3 bases, and 0 bases lay outside the gene matches. Germline V gives CDR1 MDHEN, CDR2 SYDVKM. The CDR3 sequence is 12 residues long. CDR3 nucleotides: TGTGCCAGCAGTTTGGGGGGGTACGAGCAGTACTTC. Translated, it gives CASSLGGYEQYF.

The V call is TRBV15, the J call TRBJ2-1, with TRBD2 matching over 9 bases. This CDR3 contains 21 residues. Germline CDR1 and CDR2: LNHNV and YYDKDF (reference sequence). V was clipped by 0 bases and J by 7 bases; unmatched bases: 22. The CDR3 sequence is CATSRDWIRGGGAEVSNEQFF. CDR3 nucleotides: TGTGCCACCAGCAGAGATTGGATAAGGGGCGGGGGGGCCGAAGTATCGAATGAGCAGTTCTTC.

This chain links TRBV6-1 with TRBJ2-3; D is possibly TRBD1 (5 bases). Trimming pared 1 base from V and 2 bases from J, leaving 13 bases between. This CDR3 has 16 amino acids. Germline V gene data show CDR1 as MNHNS and CDR2 as SASEGT. CDR3 nucleotide sequence: TGTGCCAGCAGTGAAGATCGACAGACTCCCACAGATACGCAGTATTTT. Residues: CASSEDRQTPTDTQYF.

The chain joins TRBV18 to TRBJ1-5; D might be TRBD1 (6 bases). This CDR3 has 13 amino acids. The V and J ends lost 3 bases and 4 bases respectively, with 7 bases between them. Germline V gene sequence: CDR1 KGHSH, CDR2 LQKENI. CDR3 residues: CASSPGQNQPQHF. CDR3 coding DNA: TGTGCCAGCTCACCCGGACAGAATCAGCCCCAGCATTTT.

J is TRBJ2-7 and V is TRBV2; 7 bases map to TRBD2. The CDR3 contains 14 residues. Unmatched junction bases numbered 14, after V lost 6 bases and J lost 9 bases. CDR1 SNHLY and CDR2 FYNNEI come from the germline V gene. CDR3 in DNA: TGTGCCAGCAGGAACGGGACTAAACCGTATTGGCAGTACTTC. Its translation is CASRNGTKPYWQYF.

The V gene is TRBV7-6, the J gene TRBJ2-2; D call uncertain. CDR1 is SGHVS, CDR2 FNYEAQ, per germline. The CDR3 contains 16 residues. Trimming pared 5 bases from V and 3 bases from J, leaving 16 bases between. CDR3 DNA: TGTGCCAGCAGCCCGCTGTTAGTTGAGGACACCGGGGAGCTGTTTTTT. This translates into CASSPLLVEDTGELFF.

V is TRBV4-1 and J is TRBJ2-3, with 11 bases fitting TRBD2. The CDR3 totals 18 residues. With 0 bases clipped from V and 1 base from J, the junction kept 6 bases outside the gene matches. CDR1 MGHRA and CDR2 YSYEKL come from the germline V gene. The DNA of the CDR3 is TGCGCCAGCAGCCAAGAATCCCGACTAGCGGGGCGCACAGATACGCAGTATTTT. This codes for CASSQESRLAGRTDTQYF.

The chain is built from TRBV11-2 and TRBJ1-2; D remains ambiguous. Germline lookup yields CDR1 SGHAT and CDR2 FQNNGV. Trimming took 1 base from V and 8 from J, leaving 11 bases between them. This CDR3 comprises 13 residues. The CDR3 DNA sequence: TGTGCCAGCAGCTTAGGCCCGGGCGGGGGCTACACCTTC. Encoded protein: CASSLGPGGGYTF.

The J gene is TRBJ2-7, the V gene TRBV5-4, with 8 bases identical to TRBD1. Germline-derived CDR1 and CDR2 are SGHNT and YYREEE (reference sequence). The CDR3 consists of 15 residues. The V and J ends lost 0 bases and 5 bases, in that order; junction bases with no gene match: 7. CDR3 in DNA: TGTGCCAGCAGCTTGGACCGGACAGGGCGTGACGAGCAGTACTTC. Amino acid sequence: CASSLDRTGRDEQYF.

The gene calls are TRBV7-2 and TRBJ2-2, with TRBD1 as a possible D gene (6 bases). Germline CDR1 reads SGHTA; CDR2 reads FQGNSA. CDR3 length: 15 amino acids. V lost 4 bases and J lost 1, with 10 bases in between. The CDR3 sequence is CASSYDRLNTGELFF. CDR3 in DNA: TGTGCCAGCAGCTACGACAGGCTGAACACCGGGGAGCTGTTTTTT.

This clone was counted only a few times. This rearrangement joins TRBV7-2 to TRBJ1-6; D gene unclear. The CDR3 length is 15 residues. The V gene's germline CDR1 is SGHTA and CDR2 FQGNSA. V dropped 5 bases and J dropped 6 bases, with 14 bases sitting between them. CDR3 coding DNA: TGTGCCAGCAGCGCATCCTCCGGGAGTAATTCACCCCTCCACTTT. Protein: CASSASSGSNSPLHF.

V and J are TRBV7-8 and TRBJ1-2, with D tentatively TRBD1 (5 bases). The CDR3 is 14 amino acids. Between the trimmed V and J ends, which lost 5 bases and 2 bases, there was a span of 12 bases. Germline CDR1 is SGHVS and CDR2 is FQNEAQ. The CDR3 loop reads CASSRRTPNYGYTF. In nucleotides, the CDR3 is TGTGCCAGCAGCAGACGGACACCGAACTATGGCTACACCTTC.

V usage is TRBV2 and J usage is TRBJ2-5; 10 nucleotides align to TRBD1. The CDR3 consists of 16 residues. The trim removed 8 bases at V and 0 bases at J, leaving 9 bases unmatched. The V gene's germline CDR1 is SNHLY and CDR2 FYNNEI. The CDR3 DNA is TGTGCCAGCGCGCTGGGGGACAGGGGCGACCAAGAGACCCAGTACTTC. This gives the protein CASALGDRGDQETQYF.

The chain recombines TRBV6-4 with TRBJ2-1; 10 bases map to TRBD2. The V gene end was trimmed by 3 bases and the J gene end by 4 bases; junction bases not matched to a gene: 6. CDR3 length: 16 amino acids. Germline CDR1 and CDR2: MRHNA and SNTAGT. The CDR3 DNA reads TGTGCCAGCAGTGATGCGACTAGCGGGCCTTACAATGAGCAGTTCTTC. Translation: CASSDATSGPYNEQFF.

The chain combines TRBV7-9 with TRBJ2-5; D is perhaps TRBD1 (5 bases). The CDR3 has 13 residues. Trimming took off 2 bases at V and 4 bases at J, with 8 bases between the two ends. Germline V lookup: CDR1 SEHNR, CDR2 FQNEAQ (reference sequence). Written as DNA, the CDR3 is TGTGCCAGCAGCTTATCCAGGGTAGAGACCCAGTACTTC. Its translation: CASSLSRVETQYF.

V gene TRBV30 combines with J gene TRBJ1-3; D gene uncertain. Trimming pared 5 bases from V and 3 bases from J, leaving 8 bases between. The CDR3 extends over 12 amino acids. The germline gives CDR1 GTSNPN, CDR2 SVGIG (reference sequence). CDR3 in amino acids: CAWRDSGNTIYF. In nucleotides, the CDR3 is TGTGCCTGGCGAGATAGTGGAAACACCATATATTTT.

The chain employs TRBV7-9 and TRBJ2-6, with a weak D call TRBD1 (6 bases). CDR3 size: 14 residues. Trimming took 1 base from V and 9 from J, leaving 10 bases between them. Germline V gives CDR1 SEHNR, CDR2 FQNEAQ (reference sequence). This chain's CDR3 is CASSLGTEGNVLTF. The CDR3 region has the DNA TGTGCCAGCAGCTTAGGGACAGAGGGCAACGTCCTGACTTTC.

The J gene is TRBJ2-1, the V gene TRBV6-5; D perhaps matches TRBD2 (5 bases). CDR3 length equals 13 residues. The V end lost 8 bases, the J end lost 6 bases, and 14 bases lay between the germline ends. Germline V gene sequence: CDR1 MNHEY, CDR2 SVGAGI. The CDR3 DNA reads as TGTGCCAGCCAGGTAGCGTGGCGCAATGAGCAGTTCTTC. Translating it yields CASQVAWRNEQFF.

The gene calls are TRBV7-9 and TRBJ2-2, with D possibly matching TRBD1 (5 bases). V lost 1 base, J lost 4 bases, and 7 bases lay in between. CDR1 and CDR2 from the germline V gene are SEHNR and FQNEAQ (reference sequence). The CDR3 runs to 14 residues. The DNA for the CDR3 is TGTGCCAGCAGCTTAGGACAGCCCACCGGGGAGCTGTTTTTT. This codes for CASSLGQPTGELFF.

This clone appeared a few times. The chain is built from TRBV25-1 and TRBJ1-6; 7 nucleotides match TRBD1. With 7 bases clipped from V and 13 bases from J, the junction kept 7 bases outside the gene matches. The CDR3 extends over 12 amino acids. Germline assignment: CDR1 MGHDK and CDR2 SYGVNS. The DNA of the CDR3 is TGTGCCAGCACCTATGGGACAGTCCCCCTCCACTTT. It translates to CASTYGTVPLHF.

This chain connects TRBV19 to TRBJ1-1, with 9 bases that match TRBD1. Trimming took 7 bases from V and 5 from J; bases not matched to a gene: 11. The CDR3 contains 15 residues. Germline V gene sequence: CDR1 LNHDA, CDR2 SQIVND (reference sequence). The CDR3 reads CASTPLQGALTEAFF. The CDR3 nucleotides are TGTGCCAGTACCCCCCTACAGGGGGCTTTAACTGAAGCTTTCTTT.

The rearrangement links TRBV9 to TRBJ1-1, with 10 bases fitting TRBD1. CDR1 and CDR2 (germline): SGDLS, YYNGEE. V gave up 4 bases and J gave up 3 bases; unmatched junction bases: 3. This CDR3 comprises 14 residues. The DNA for the CDR3 is TGTGCCAGCAGCCCGGGACAGGGGCACACTGAAGCTTTCTTT. It yields the protein CASSPGQGHTEAFF. Filled out from reference TRBV9 and TRBJ1-1, the complete variable domain reads DSGVTQTPKHLITATGQRVTLRCSPRSGDLSVYWYQQSLDQGLQFLIQYYNGEERAKGNILERFSAQQFPDLHSELNLSSLELGDSALYFCASSPGQGHTEAFFGQGTRLTVV.

V usage is TRBV7-9 and J usage is TRBJ1-3, with a tentative D call TRBD1 (6 bases). This CDR3 is 14 amino acids long. Trimming shortened V by 8 bases and J by 2 bases, and 13 bases separated the two germline ends. Germline-derived CDR1 and CDR2 are SEHNR and FQNEAQ (reference sequence). The CDR3 region is CASFGRGTGNTIYF. DNA of the CDR3: TGTGCCAGCTTCGGCAGGGGAACTGGAAACACCATATATTTT.